These T cell receptor beta chains were read from a single sample in a study of T cells in Graves' hyperthyroidism and ophthalmopathy. From the multiplex PCR reads, TCRdb called clonotypes with MiXCR, one entry per CDR3 protein. The sample yields roughly 260,000 distinct CDR3 sequences, 13% to 15% seen once. Sequencing used blood. The origin of the receptors is a middle-aged woman with Graves' hyperthyroidism that later progressed to Graves' ophthalmopathy. The CDR3 runs from the conserved cysteine through the conserved F or W. A D gene is named only where the DNA matches it firmly. Clone size, where shown, is once, few, many, or a class for clones that have expanded.

V	D	J	size	CDR3	DNA
TRBV7-8	-	TRBJ1-5	-	CASSKRTSGTDTQHF	TGTGCCAGCAGTAAACGGACTAGCGGCACAGATACGCAGCATTTT
TRBV20-1	-	TRBJ1-3	-	CSVPRKSGNTIYF	TGCAGTGTCCCCAGGAAATCTGGAAACACCATATATTTT
TRBV27	-	TRBJ2-7	-	CASRGVGGHEQYF	TGTGCCAGCAGAGGTGTAGGGGGACACGAGCAGTACTTC
TRBV30	TRBD1	TRBJ1-5	few	CAWSVGQGYQPQHF	TGTGCCTGGAGTGTAGGACAGGGTTACCAGCCCCAGCATTTT
TRBV11-2	TRBD2	TRBJ2-3	many	CASSLLTSDTDTQYF	TGTGCCAGCAGCTTATTGACTAGCGACACAGATACGCAGTATTTT
TRBV19	TRBD1	TRBJ1-1	few	CASSSGGSYTEAFF	TGTGCCAGTAGTTCAGGGGGGTCGTACACTGAAGCTTTCTTT
TRBV20-1	-	TRBJ2-1	many	CSATLSGPYNEQFF	TGCAGTGCAACCCTGAGCGGACCCTACAATGAGCAGTTCTTC
TRBV28	-	TRBJ1-4	many	CASSRQSGEKLFF	TGTGCCAGCAGCCGGCAGAGTGGTGAAAAACTGTTTTTT
TRBV20-1	-	TRBJ1-6	many	CSARDVLNSPLHF	TGCAGTGCTAGAGACGTTCTTAATTCACCCCTCCACTTT
TRBV6-1	-	TRBJ2-2	many	CASSEFQGNTGELFF	TGTGCCAGCAGTGAATTTCAAGGGAACACCGGGGAGCTGTTTTTT
TRBV5-1	TRBD2	TRBJ2-1	many	CASSREKAGRFF	TGCGCCAGCAGCCGCGAGAAAGCGGGGCGGTTCTTC
TRBV10-3	TRBD1	TRBJ1-2	few	CAISEDRGFWNYGYTF	TGTGCCATCAGTGAGGACAGGGGGTTTTGGAACTATGGCTACACCTTC
TRBV6-1	TRBD1	TRBJ2-1	-	CASSEARDRGRYNEQFF	TGTGCCAGCAGTGAAGCGCGAGACAGGGGACGGTACAATGAGCAGTTCTTC
TRBV28	TRBD2	TRBJ2-1	many	CASSLNGLAGVGEQFF	TGTGCCAGCAGTTTAAATGGACTAGCGGGAGTGGGTGAGCAGTTCTTC
TRBV27	TRBD2	TRBJ2-5	many	CASSLRNWGLAGEETQYF	TGTGCCAGCAGTTTACGAAACTGGGGACTAGCGGGAGAAGAGACCCAGTACTTC
TRBV5-1	TRBD2	TRBJ2-2	many	CASSSPSGRWAVGELFF	TGCGCCAGCAGCTCCCCCAGCGGGAGGTGGGCGGTCGGGGAGCTGTTTTTT
TRBV10-3	-	TRBJ2-1	many	CASSRAAFSNEQFF	TGTGCCTCGTCCCGGGCAGCCTTTAGCAATGAGCAGTTCTTC
TRBV20-1	-	TRBJ2-7	many	CSAIGEAGDEQYF	TGCAGTGCTATTGGAGAGGCAGGTGACGAGCAGTACTTC
TRBV9	-	TRBJ1-1	-	CASSVLSGMNTEAFF	TGTGCCAGCAGCGTTCTTTCAGGGATGAACACTGAAGCTTTCTTT
TRBV15	-	TRBJ1-5	many	CATSGDLGNDQPQHF	TGTGCCACCAGCGGAGATTTGGGTAACGATCAGCCCCAGCATTTT
TRBV6-1	-	TRBJ2-5	many	CASSGDYQETQYF	TGTGCCAGCAGTGGGGACTACCAAGAGACCCAGTACTTC
TRBV6-1	-	TRBJ2-1	many	CASSERVAIYNEQFF	TGTGCCAGCAGTGAGCGGGTAGCGATCTACAATGAGCAGTTCTTC
TRBV2	-	TRBJ2-1	-	CASTNLNEQFF	TGTGCCAGCACGAACCTCAATGAGCAGTTCTTC
TRBV5-1	-	TRBJ2-6	few	CASSFHPFGQFPSGANVLTF	TGCGCCAGCAGCTTTCACCCCTTTGGGCAGTTTCCCTCTGGGGCCAACGTCCTGACTTTC
TRBV7-8	-	TRBJ2-5	many	CASSPMSGEETQYF	TGTGCCAGCAGCCCCATGAGTGGGGAAGAGACCCAGTACTTC
TRBV19	TRBD1	TRBJ1-2	-	CASSTAGQGLSGYTF	TGTGCCAGTAGTACGGCCGGACAGGGGCTGAGTGGCTACACCTTC
TRBV18	TRBD2	TRBJ2-7	many	CASSPEAGEKDSYEQYF	TGTGCCAGCTCACCCGAGGCGGGGGAAAAGGACTCCTACGAGCAGTACTTC
TRBV3-1	TRBD1	TRBJ2-7	-	CASSPRDSAEQYF	TGTGCCAGCAGCCCTAGGGACAGTGCCGAGCAGTACTTC
TRBV12-3/TRBV12-4	TRBD1	TRBJ1-6	many	CASSRQGPSNNSPLHF	TGTGCCAGCAGTCGACAGGGGCCTTCGAACAATTCACCCCTCCACTTT
TRBV20-1	-	TRBJ2-3	many	CSAPGSGTDTQYF	TGCAGTGCCCCAGGGAGCGGAACAGATACGCAGTATTTT
TRBV19	TRBD2	TRBJ2-1	many	CASSYGGGYNEQFF	TGTGCCAGTAGTTACGGGGGAGGGTACAATGAGCAGTTCTTC
TRBV2	TRBD1	TRBJ2-3	-	CASSAGGVTDTQYF	TGTGCCAGCAGTGCAGGGGGCGTTACAGATACGCAGTATTTT
TRBV29-1	TRBD1	TRBJ1-1	many	CSVEGQGEPFF	TGCAGCGTTGAGGGACAGGGAGAACCTTTCTTT
TRBV27	-	TRBJ2-3	many	CASSLSAPTDTQYF	TGTGCCAGCAGTTTATCAGCCCCCACAGATACGCAGTATTTT
TRBV2	-	TRBJ1-1	many	CASSDHRRNTEAFF	TGTGCCAGCAGTGATCACAGACGGAACACTGAAGCTTTCTTT
TRBV30	-	TRBJ1-4	many	CAGAGTDNEKLFF	TGTGCCGGAGCGGGCACGGATAATGAAAAACTGTTTTTT
TRBV27	-	TRBJ1-1	many	CASSLSPWQASNTEAFF	TGTGCCAGCAGTTTAAGCCCCTGGCAGGCCTCAAACACTGAAGCTTTCTTT
TRBV12-3/TRBV12-4	-	TRBJ2-5	many	CASSFSQGQLETQYF	TGTGCCAGCAGTTTTTCGCAGGGGCAGTTAGAGACCCAGTACTTC
TRBV7-9	TRBD2	TRBJ2-7	many	CASSSETSGIVRGGEQYF	TGTGCCAGCAGCTCAGAGACTAGCGGGATAGTCAGGGGTGGCGAGCAGTACTTC
TRBV20-1	-	TRBJ2-7	few	CSARHVTGEQYF	TGCAGTGCTAGACATGTTACAGGGGAGCAGTACTTC